Listed below are T cell receptor beta chains from one sample, sequenced in a study of CD8 T cells in Susac syndrome. Each CDR3 protein gets one entry after TCRdb re-called the immunoSEQ multiplex PCR reads with MiXCR. The table lists about 110,000 distinct CDR3 sequences, roughly 95% of them singletons. The specimen was CD8+ T cells from PBMCs. These receptors all come from a human donor with Susac syndrome. Both conserved end residues are part of each CDR3. The D gene is left open where the match is weak. The size entry is marked missing in some rows and otherwise reads once, few, many or a size class.

D: TRBD1; length: 15; size: NA; V: TRBV5-1; J: TRBJ2-5; DNA: TGCGCCAGCAGCTCAACAGGGGCCGCACAAGAGACCCAGTACTTC; CDR3: CASSSTGAAQETQYF
D: NA; length: 16; size: NA; V: TRBV9; J: TRBJ1-6; DNA: TGTGCCAGCAGCCCGGTGGAAAGCTCCTATAATTCACCCCTCCACTTT; CDR3: CASSPVESSYNSPLHF
D: NA; length: 12; size: NA; V: TRBV7-9; J: TRBJ2-7; DNA: TGTGCCAGCAGCAAAGACAGCTACGAGCAGTACTTC; CDR3: CASSKDSYEQYF
D: NA; length: 13; size: few; V: TRBV12-3/TRBV12-4; J: TRBJ1-5; DNA: TGTGCCAGCAGTTTTGATAGCAATCAGCCCCAGCATTTT; CDR3: CASSFDSNQPQHF
D: TRBD1; length: 12; size: once; V: TRBV27; J: TRBJ1-2; DNA: TGTGCCAGCAGTGGGACAGGGAGTGGCTACACCTTC; CDR3: CASSGTGSGYTF
D: TRBD2; length: 16; size: NA; V: TRBV9; J: TRBJ2-3; DNA: TGTGCCAGCAGCCCCCCGGGACTAGCGCGGCCAGATACGCAGTATTTT; CDR3: CASSPPGLARPDTQYF
D: TRBD1; length: 15; size: NA; V: TRBV6-5; J: TRBJ2-7; DNA: TGTGCCAGCAGTTACTCAGGGGGCATCACCTACGAGCAGTACTTC; CDR3: CASSYSGGITYEQYF
D: NA; length: 12; size: NA; V: TRBV14; J: TRBJ2-7; DNA: TGTGCCAGCAGCGCAACAGGGTCCGAGCAGTACTTC; CDR3: CASSATGSEQYF
D: TRBD1; length: 15; size: NA; V: TRBV5-1; J: TRBJ1-1; DNA: TGCGCCAGCAGCGAGCAAGGGGGCGCGGACACTGAAGCTTTCTTT; CDR3: CASSEQGGADTEAFF
D: TRBD1; length: 16; size: NA; V: TRBV2; J: TRBJ2-1; DNA: TGTGCCAGCAGAGAGACCCACCAGGGGGTGATCAATGAGCAGTTCTTC; CDR3: CASRETHQGVINEQFF
D: NA; length: 16; size: once; V: TRBV4-2; J: TRBJ1-2; DNA: TGTGCCAGCAGCCAAGATGGCCCGGGGCGGTTGTATGGCTACACCTTC; CDR3: CASSQDGPGRLYGYTF
D: NA; length: 18; size: NA; V: TRBV15; J: TRBJ2-7; DNA: TGTGCCACCAGCAGAGATCAGGGGAGCGGCAGGGCGGACTACGAGCAGTACTTC; CDR3: CATSRDQGSGRADYEQYF
D: TRBD1; length: 14; size: NA; V: TRBV9; J: TRBJ2-1; DNA: TGTGCCAGCAACCTGGGACAGTTCGCCGATGAGCAGTTCTTC; CDR3: CASNLGQFADEQFF
D: NA; length: 14; size: NA; V: TRBV4-1; J: TRBJ1-1; DNA: TGCGCCAGCAGCCATGAGACAGGAATGACTGAAGCTTTCTTT; CDR3: CASSHETGMTEAFF
D: NA; length: 12; size: once; V: TRBV12-3/TRBV12-4; J: TRBJ2-7; DNA: TGTGCCAGCAGTTTTCAGGCGGACGAGCAGTACTTC; CDR3: CASSFQADEQYF
D: NA; length: 13; size: NA; V: TRBV5-6; J: TRBJ1-2; DNA: TGTGCCAGCACCAACACAGGAGACTATGGCTACACCTTC; CDR3: CASTNTGDYGYTF
D: NA; length: 13; size: NA; V: TRBV27; J: TRBJ2-3; DNA: TGTGCCAGCAGTTTATGGGCAGCAGATACGCAGTATTTT; CDR3: CASSLWAADTQYF
D: NA; length: 14; size: NA; V: TRBV9; J: TRBJ2-3; DNA: TGTGCCAGCTGCCCCGGGGGAGGCACAGATACGCAGTATTTT; CDR3: CASCPGGGTDTQYF
D: NA; length: 14; size: NA; V: TRBV9; J: TRBJ2-3; DNA: TGTGCCAGCAGCGTAGGAGAGGGCACAGATACGCAGTATTTT; CDR3: CASSVGEGTDTQYF
D: NA; length: 14; size: NA; V: TRBV27; J: TRBJ2-7; DNA: TGTGCCAGCAGTCTACAGGCGGTTAACTACGAGCAGTACTTC; CDR3: CASSLQAVNYEQYF
D: NA; length: 16; size: NA; V: TRBV20-1; J: TRBJ2-5; DNA: TGCAGTGCTAGAGATGGGCAGGGTTGGTACCAAGAGACCCAGTACTTC; CDR3: CSARDGQGWYQETQYF
D: TRBD1; length: 11; size: few; V: TRBV27; J: TRBJ1-1; DNA: TGTGCCAGTTACAGGGGGACTGAAGCTTTCTTT; CDR3: CASYRGTEAFF
D: TRBD1; length: 15; size: NA; V: TRBV5-1; J: TRBJ1-5; DNA: TGCGCCAGCAGCCCCGGGACAGGGGTAGATCAGCCCCAGCATTTT; CDR3: CASSPGTGVDQPQHF
D: NA; length: 12; size: NA; V: TRBV19; J: TRBJ1-1; DNA: TGTGCCAGTAGTATCTTAGGCACTGAAGCTTTCTTT; CDR3: CASSILGTEAFF
D: NA; length: 14; size: NA; V: TRBV6-5; J: TRBJ2-5; DNA: TGTGCCAGCAGTTACGCCAGGGGAGGTGAGACCCAGTACTTC; CDR3: CASSYARGGETQYF
D: TRBD1; length: 16; size: NA; V: TRBV3-1; J: TRBJ2-4; DNA: TGTGCCAGCAGCCAAGCCCGGGGACAGTTTAAAAACATTCAGTACTTC; CDR3: CASSQARGQFKNIQYF
D: NA; length: 14; size: NA; V: TRBV6-6; J: TRBJ2-7; DNA: TGTGCCAGCAGTTACGTGGGGGCGACCTACGAGCAGTACTTC; CDR3: CASSYVGATYEQYF
D: TRBD2; length: 13; size: NA; V: TRBV12-3/TRBV12-4; J: TRBJ2-1; DNA: TGTGCCAGCAGTTGGGACGGGGGGAATGAGCAGTTCTTC; CDR3: CASSWDGGNEQFF
D: NA; length: 14; size: NA; V: TRBV24-1; J: TRBJ2-2; DNA: TGTGCCACCAGTGGGGACGTGTACACCGGGGAGCTGTTTTTT; CDR3: CATSGDVYTGELFF